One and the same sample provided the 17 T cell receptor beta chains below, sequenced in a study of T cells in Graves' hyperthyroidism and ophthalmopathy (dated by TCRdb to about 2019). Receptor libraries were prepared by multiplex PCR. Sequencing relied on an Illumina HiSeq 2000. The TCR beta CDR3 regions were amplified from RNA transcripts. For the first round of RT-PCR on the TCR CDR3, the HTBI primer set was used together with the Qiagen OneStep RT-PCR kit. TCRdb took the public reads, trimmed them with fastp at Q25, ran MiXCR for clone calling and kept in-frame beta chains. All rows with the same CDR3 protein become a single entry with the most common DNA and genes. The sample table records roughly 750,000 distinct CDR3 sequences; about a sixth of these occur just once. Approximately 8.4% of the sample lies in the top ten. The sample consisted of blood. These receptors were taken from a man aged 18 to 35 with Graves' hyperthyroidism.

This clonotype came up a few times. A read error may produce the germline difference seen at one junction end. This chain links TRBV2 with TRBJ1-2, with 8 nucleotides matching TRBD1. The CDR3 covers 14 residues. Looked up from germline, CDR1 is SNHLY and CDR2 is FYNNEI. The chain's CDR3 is CASSQTGVDYGYTF. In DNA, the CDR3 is TGTGCCAGCAGTCAGACAGGGGTGGACTACGGCTACACCTTC.

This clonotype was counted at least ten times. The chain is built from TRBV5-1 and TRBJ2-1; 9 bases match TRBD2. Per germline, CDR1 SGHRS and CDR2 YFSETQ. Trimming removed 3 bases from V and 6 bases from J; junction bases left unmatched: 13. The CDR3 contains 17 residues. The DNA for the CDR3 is TGCGCCAGCAGCTCCAGCTTAGCGGGAGTAGGTGGCAATGAGCAGTTCTTC. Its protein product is CASSSSLAGVGGNEQFF.

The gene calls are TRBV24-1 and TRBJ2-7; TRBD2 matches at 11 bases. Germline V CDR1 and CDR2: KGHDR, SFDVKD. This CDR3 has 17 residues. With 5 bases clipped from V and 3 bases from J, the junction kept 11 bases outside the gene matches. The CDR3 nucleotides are TGTGCCACCAGTGGCCTGGTCGGGACTAGCGGATACTACGAGCAGTACTTC. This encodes CATSGLVGTSGYYEQYF.

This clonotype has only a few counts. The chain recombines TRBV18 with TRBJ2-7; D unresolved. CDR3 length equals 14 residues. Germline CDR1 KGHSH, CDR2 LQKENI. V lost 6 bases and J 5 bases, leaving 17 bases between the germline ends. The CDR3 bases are TGTGCCAGCTCGAGAGACATTTACCCAGACGAGCAGTACTTC. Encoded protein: CASSRDIYPDEQYF.

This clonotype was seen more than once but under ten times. The CDR3 loop is CASSLEGAGTQYF. In DNA, the CDR3 is TGCGCCAGCAGCTTGGAAGGGGCGGGCACGCAGTATTTT. The rearrangement joins TRBV5-1 to TRBJ2-3, with D perhaps assigned TRBD1 or TRBD2 (5 bases each). Per the germline V gene, CDR1 is SGHRS and CDR2 is YFSETQ. V was shortened by 0 bases and J by 9 bases, with 11 bases between the two germline ends. The CDR3 covers 13 residues.

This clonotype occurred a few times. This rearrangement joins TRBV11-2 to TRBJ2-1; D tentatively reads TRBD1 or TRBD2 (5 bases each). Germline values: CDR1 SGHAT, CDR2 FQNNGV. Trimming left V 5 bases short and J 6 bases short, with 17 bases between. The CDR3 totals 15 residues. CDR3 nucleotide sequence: TGTGCCAGCAGCCCACTAGATGAGGGACCCAATGAGCAGTTCTTC. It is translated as CASSPLDEGPNEQFF. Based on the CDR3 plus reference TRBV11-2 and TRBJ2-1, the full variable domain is EAGVAQSPRYKIIEKRQSVAFWCNPISGHATLYWYQQILGQGPKLLIQFQNNGVVDDSQLPKDRFSAERLKGVDSTLKIQPAKLEDSAVYLCASSPLDEGPNEQFFGPGTRLTVL.

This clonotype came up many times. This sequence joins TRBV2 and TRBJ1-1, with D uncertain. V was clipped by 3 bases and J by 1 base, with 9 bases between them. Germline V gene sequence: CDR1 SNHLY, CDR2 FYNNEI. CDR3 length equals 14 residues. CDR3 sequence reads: CASSETGSNTEAFF. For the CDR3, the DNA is TGTGCCAGCAGTGAGACGGGGTCGAACACTGAAGCTTTCTTT.

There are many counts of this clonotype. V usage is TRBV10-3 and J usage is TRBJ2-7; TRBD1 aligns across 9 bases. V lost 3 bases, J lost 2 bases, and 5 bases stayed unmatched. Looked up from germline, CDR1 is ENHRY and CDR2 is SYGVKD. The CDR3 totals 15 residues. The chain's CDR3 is CAISEPGTGTYEQYF. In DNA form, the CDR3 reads TGTGCCATCAGTGAACCCGGGACAGGGACCTACGAGCAGTACTTC.

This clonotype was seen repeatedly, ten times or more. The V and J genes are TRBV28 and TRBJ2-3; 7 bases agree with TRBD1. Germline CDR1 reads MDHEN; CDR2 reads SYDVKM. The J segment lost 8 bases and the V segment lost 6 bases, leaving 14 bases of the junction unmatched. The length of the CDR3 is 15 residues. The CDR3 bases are TGTGCCAGCAGATCACCCGGGCAGGGGGTCGGTACGCAGTATTTT. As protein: CASRSPGQGVGTQYF.

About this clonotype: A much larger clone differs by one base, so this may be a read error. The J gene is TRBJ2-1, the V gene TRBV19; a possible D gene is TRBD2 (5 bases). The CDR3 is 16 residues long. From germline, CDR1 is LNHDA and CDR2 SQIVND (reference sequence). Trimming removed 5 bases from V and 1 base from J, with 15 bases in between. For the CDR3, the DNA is TGTGCCAGTAGTCGAGAGGGCGCTACTTCCTACAATGAGCAGTTCTTC. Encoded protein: CASSREGATSYNEQFF.

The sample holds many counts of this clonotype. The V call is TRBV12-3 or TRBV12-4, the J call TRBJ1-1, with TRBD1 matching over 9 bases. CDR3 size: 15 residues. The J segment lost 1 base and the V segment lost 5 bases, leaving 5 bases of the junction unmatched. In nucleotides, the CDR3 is TGTGCCAGCAGTGCACAGGGGGCTTCGAACACTGAAGCTTTCTTT. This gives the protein CASSAQGASNTEAFF.

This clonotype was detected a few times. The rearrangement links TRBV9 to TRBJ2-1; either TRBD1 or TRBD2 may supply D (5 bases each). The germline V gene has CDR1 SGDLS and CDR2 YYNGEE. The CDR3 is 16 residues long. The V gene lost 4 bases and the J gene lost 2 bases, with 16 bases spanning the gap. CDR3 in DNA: TGTGCCAGCAGCCGATGGGACCGAGACACCTACAATGAGCAGTTCTTC. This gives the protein CASSRWDRDTYNEQFF.

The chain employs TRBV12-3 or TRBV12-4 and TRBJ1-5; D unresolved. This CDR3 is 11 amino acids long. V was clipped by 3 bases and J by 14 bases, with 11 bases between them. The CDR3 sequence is CASSLGGGKHF. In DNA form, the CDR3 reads TGTGCCAGCAGTTTGGGCGGTGGAAAGCATTTT.

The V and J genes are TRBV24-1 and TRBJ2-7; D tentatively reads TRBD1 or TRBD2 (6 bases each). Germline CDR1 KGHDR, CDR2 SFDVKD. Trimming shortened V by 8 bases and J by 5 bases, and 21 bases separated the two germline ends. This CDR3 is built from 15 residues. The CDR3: CATIFPEKGGHEQYF. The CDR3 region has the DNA TGTGCCACCATTTTCCCCGAGAAGGGGGGCCACGAGCAGTACTTC.

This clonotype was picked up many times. The CDR3 DNA sequence: TGTGCCAGCACCCTCTCGGGCGACACAGATACGCAGTATTTT. Translation gives CASTLSGDTDTQYF. The rearrangement uses TRBV12-3 or TRBV12-4 and TRBJ2-3; no firm D call. The CDR3 has 14 amino acids. Trimming cost V 7 bases and J 2 bases, with 13 bases left between them.

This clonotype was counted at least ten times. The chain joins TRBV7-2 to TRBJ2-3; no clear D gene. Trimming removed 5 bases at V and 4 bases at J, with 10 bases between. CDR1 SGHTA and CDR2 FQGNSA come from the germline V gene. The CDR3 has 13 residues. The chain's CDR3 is CASSPPGPDTQYF. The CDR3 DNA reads TGTGCCAGCAGCCCCCCGGGCCCAGATACGCAGTATTTT. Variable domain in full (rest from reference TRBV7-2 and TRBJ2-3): GAGVSQSPSNKVTEKGKDVELRCDPISGHTALYWYRQSLGQGLEFLIYFQGNSAPDKSGLPSDRFSAERTGGSVSTLTIQRTQQEDSAVYLCASSPPGPDTQYFGPGTRLTVL.

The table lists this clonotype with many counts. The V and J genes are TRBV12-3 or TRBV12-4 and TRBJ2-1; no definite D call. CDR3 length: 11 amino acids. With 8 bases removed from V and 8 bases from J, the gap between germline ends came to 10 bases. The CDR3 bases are TGTGCCAGCGGCAGACCCGATGAGCAGTTCTTC. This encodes CASGRPDEQFF.